The TCR beta chain under discussion was sequenced for a study of T-cell reconstitution after alpha-beta-depleted transplantation in children. The V end was cut by 0 bases, the J end by 4 bases, with 13 bases between. The CDR3 extends over 15 amino acids. CDR1 ENHRY and CDR2 SYGVKD come from the germline V gene. The authors prepared the TCRbeta library with unique molecular identifiers. Via MiXCR, TCRdb re-called the PCR reads, giving one row per CDR3 protein. The table includes about 690,000 distinct CDR3 sequences, approximately 17% detected once. This clonotype has a count of ten or more. The chain carries TRBV10-3 and TRBJ2-7, with D maybe TRBD1 (5 bases). The receptor was isolated from a human donor who donated a stem cell graft to a child with acute myeloid leukemia. The input for sequencing was PBMCs from the stem cell graft donor, taken from the stem cell graft. CDR3 loop: CAISESTGRVYEQYV. The CDR3 DNA reads as TGTGCCATCAGTGAGTCGACGGGCAGGGTATACGAGCAGTACGTC.